This T cell receptor (beta chain) was identified in a study of T cell changes during pregnancy in multiple sclerosis. Clones were read by immunoSEQ multiplex PCR, and TCRdb kept only the in-frame ones, dropping some. The data show about 67,000 clones, with approximately 90% seen just once and more than 1.4% held by the top ten. V gave up 3 bases and J gave up 1 base; unmatched junction bases: 2. The CDR3 extends over 16 amino acids. Per the germline V gene, CDR1 is KGHSH and CDR2 is LQKENI. The chain joins TRBV18 to TRBJ2-3; TRBD2 agrees at 12 bases. This clonotype was sampled from a female donor with multiple sclerosis, enrolled in a pregnancy study. Source: peripheral blood, taken after pregnancy. The CDR3 protein is CASSPRLAGGTDTQYF. DNA of the CDR3: TGTGCCAGCTCACCTCGACTAGCGGGAGGCACAGATACGCAGTATTTT.